This paragraph covers one TCR beta chain sequence. Antigen: not known. Using a J-beta primer mix together with a sample-barcoded 5' primer, a second PCR was run for roughly 6 to 12 cycles. MiXCR was run by TCRdb on the 5' RACE reads, yielding one entry per CDR3 protein. The sample records about 800,000 distinct CDR3 sequences, roughly 50% being singletons. The data are from a study of blood T cells in healthy people across ages. Study-level findings and limits: Expanded clonotype shifts may have been confounded, as the donors had an unknown CMV status.

V was trimmed by 0 bases and J by 4 bases, leaving 24 bases between them. Germline V gene sequence: CDR1 DFQATT, CDR2 SNEGSKA (reference sequence). This CDR3 is built from 18 residues. Sequencing input: blood. The V and J genes are TRBV20-1 and TRBJ1-1; possibly TRBD1 for D (6 bases). The source is a man aged 25-40 years in good health. Here the CDR3 reads CSARDFFGTRPRGTEAFF. CDR3 bases: TGCAGTGCTAGAGATTTTTTCGGGACACGCCCAAGGGGCACTGAAGCTTTCTTT.